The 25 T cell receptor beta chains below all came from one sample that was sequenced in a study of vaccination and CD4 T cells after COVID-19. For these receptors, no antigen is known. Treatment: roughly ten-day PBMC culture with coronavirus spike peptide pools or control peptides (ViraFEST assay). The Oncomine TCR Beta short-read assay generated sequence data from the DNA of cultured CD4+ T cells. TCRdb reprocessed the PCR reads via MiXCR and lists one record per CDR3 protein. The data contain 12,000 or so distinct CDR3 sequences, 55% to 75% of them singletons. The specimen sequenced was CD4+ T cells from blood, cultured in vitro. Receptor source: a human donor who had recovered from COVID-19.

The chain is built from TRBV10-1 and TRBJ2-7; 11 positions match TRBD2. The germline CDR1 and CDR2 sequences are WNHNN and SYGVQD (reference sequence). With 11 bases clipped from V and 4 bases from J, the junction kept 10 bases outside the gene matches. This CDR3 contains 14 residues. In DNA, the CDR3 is TGCGCCGATGGTTCGGGACTAGCGGTATACGAGCAGTACTTC. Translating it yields CADGSGLAVYEQYF.

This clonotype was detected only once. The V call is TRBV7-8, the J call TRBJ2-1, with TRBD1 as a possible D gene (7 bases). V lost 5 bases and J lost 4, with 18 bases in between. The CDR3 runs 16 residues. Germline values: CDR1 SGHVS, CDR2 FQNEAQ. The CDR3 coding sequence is TGTGCCAGCAGCCCAAGTGGTTCAGGGGGGTACAATGAGCAGTTCTTC. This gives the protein CASSPSGSGGYNEQFF.

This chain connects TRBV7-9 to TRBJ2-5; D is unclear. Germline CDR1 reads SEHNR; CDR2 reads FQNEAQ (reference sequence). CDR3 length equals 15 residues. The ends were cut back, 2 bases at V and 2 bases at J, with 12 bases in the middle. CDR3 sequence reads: CASSLPLSAQETQYF. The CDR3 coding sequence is TGTGCCAGCAGCTTACCCCTGAGCGCACAAGAGACCCAGTACTTC.

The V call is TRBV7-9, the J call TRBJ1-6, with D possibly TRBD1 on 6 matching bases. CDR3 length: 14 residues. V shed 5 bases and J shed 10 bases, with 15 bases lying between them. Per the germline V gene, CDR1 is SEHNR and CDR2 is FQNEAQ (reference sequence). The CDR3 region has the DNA TGTGCCAGCAGCCATTCAGGGGCAGGATCACCCCTCCACTTT. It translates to CASSHSGAGSPLHF. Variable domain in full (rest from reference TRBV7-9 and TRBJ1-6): DTGVSQNPRHKITKRGQNVTFRCDPISEHNRLYWYRQTLGQGPEFLTYFQNEAQLEKSRLLSDRFSAERPKGSFSTLEIQRTEQGDSAMYLCASSHSGAGSPLHFGNGTRLTVT.

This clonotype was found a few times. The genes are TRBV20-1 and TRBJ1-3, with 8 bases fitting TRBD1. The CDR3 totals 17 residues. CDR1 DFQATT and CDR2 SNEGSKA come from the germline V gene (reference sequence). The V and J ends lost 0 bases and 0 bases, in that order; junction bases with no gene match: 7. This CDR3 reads CSARDPTGDSSGNTIYF. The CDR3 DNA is TGCAGTGCTAGAGACCCGACAGGGGACTCCTCTGGAAACACCATATATTTT.

The CDR3 region has the DNA TGTGCCAGCAGTTACAAGCAGTACAATGAGCAGTTCTTC. It specifies CASSYKQYNEQFF. This chain connects TRBV6-5 to TRBJ2-1; D not resolved. The germline V gene has CDR1 MNHEY and CDR2 SVGAGI. This CDR3 has 13 amino acids. The V gene lost 2 bases and the J gene lost 4 bases, with 6 bases spanning the gap.

The CDR3 reads CASSPRPPSKFMNTEAFF. As DNA, the CDR3 is TGTGCCAGCAGTCCCCGCCCCCCGAGCAAGTTTATGAACACTGAAGCTTTCTTT. This chain connects TRBV2 to TRBJ1-1; D remains ambiguous. The germline V gene has CDR1 SNHLY and CDR2 FYNNEI. CDR3 length equals 18 residues. Trimming took off 5 bases at V and 0 bases at J, with 22 bases between the two ends.

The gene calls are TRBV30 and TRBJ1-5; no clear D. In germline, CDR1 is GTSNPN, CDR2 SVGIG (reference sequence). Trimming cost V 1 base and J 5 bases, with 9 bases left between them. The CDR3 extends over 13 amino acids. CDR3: CAWSARTDQPQHF. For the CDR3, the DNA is TGTGCCTGGAGTGCCCGGACCGATCAGCCCCAGCATTTT.

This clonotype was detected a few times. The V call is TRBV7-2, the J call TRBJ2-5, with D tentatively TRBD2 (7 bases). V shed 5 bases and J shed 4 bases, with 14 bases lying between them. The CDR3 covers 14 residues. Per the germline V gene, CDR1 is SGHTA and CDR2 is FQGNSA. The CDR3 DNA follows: TGTGCCAGCAGCCCGAGGGGGGGAGGAGAGACCCAGTACTTC. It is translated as CASSPRGGGETQYF.

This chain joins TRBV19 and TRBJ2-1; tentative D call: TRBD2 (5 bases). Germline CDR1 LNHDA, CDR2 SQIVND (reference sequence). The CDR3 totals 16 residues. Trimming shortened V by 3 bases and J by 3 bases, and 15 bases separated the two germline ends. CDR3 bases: TGTGCCAGTAGTATCCGAGGACTTGGTTACTACAATGAGCAGTTCTTC. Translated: CASSIRGLGYYNEQFF.

The CDR3 loop is CSARSQGDLGEQYF. CDR3 bases: TGCAGTGCTAGGTCGCAGGGAGATCTCGGCGAGCAGTACTTC. J is TRBJ2-7 and V is TRBV20-1; D is perhaps TRBD1 or TRBD2 (5 bases each). This CDR3 region has 14 residues. The V gene lost 3 bases and the J gene lost 6 bases, with 18 bases spanning the gap. Germline V CDR1 and CDR2: DFQATT, SNEGSKA (reference sequence).

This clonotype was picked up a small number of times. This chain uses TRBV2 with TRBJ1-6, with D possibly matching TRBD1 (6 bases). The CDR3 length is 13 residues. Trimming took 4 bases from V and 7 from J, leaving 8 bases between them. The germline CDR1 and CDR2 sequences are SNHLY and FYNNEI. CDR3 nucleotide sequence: TGTGCCAGCAGTGTACAGGGAAATTCACCCCTCCACTTT. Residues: CASSVQGNSPLHF.

The DNA for the CDR3 is TGTGCCTGGAGTGTAAGCCCGAGCCCCGAGCAGTACTTC. Translated, it gives CAWSVSPSPEQYF. The rearrangement joins TRBV30 to TRBJ2-7; D gene ambiguous. The V gene's germline CDR1 is GTSNPN and CDR2 SVGIG (reference sequence). The CDR3 is made up of 13 amino acids. V lost 0 bases and J 6 bases, leaving 12 bases between the germline ends.

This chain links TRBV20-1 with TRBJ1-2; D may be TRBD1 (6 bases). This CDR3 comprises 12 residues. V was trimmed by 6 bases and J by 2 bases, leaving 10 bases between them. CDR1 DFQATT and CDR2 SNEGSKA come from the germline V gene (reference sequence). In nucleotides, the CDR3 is TGCAGTGCCCGGACAGACAACTATGGCTACACCTTC. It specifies CSARTDNYGYTF.

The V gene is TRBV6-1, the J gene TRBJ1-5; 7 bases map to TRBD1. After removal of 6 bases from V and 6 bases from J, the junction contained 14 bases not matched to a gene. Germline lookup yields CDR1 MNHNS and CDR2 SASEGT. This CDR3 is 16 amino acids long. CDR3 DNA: TGTGCCAGCAGAGCACAGGGGTCCGCAGCCAGTCAGCCCCAGCATTTT. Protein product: CASRAQGSAASQPQHF.

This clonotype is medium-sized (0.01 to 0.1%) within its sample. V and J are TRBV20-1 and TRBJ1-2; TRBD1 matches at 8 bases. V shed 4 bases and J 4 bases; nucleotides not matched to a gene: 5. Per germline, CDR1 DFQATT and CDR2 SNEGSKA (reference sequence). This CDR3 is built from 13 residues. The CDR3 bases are TGCAGTGCTATACCCGGGACAGGCTATGGCTACACCTTC. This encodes CSAIPGTGYGYTF.

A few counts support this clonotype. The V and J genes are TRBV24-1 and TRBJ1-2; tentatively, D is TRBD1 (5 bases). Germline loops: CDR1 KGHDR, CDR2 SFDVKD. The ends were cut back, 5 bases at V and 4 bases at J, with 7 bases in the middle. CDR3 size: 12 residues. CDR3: CATSGQGYGYTF. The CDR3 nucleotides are TGTGCCACCAGTGGCCAGGGCTATGGCTACACCTTC.

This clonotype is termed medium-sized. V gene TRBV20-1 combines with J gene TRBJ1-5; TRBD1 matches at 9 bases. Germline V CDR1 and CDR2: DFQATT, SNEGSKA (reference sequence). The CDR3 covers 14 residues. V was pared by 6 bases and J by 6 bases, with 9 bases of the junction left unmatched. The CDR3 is CSANSGTGIQPQHF. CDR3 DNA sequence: TGCAGTGCAAACTCCGGGACAGGGATTCAGCCCCAGCATTTT.

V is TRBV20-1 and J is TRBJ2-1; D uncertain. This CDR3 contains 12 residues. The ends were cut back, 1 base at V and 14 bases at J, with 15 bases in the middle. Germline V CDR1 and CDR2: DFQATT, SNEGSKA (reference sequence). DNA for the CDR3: TGCAGTGCTAGAGCCCTACAAGTCGGTGAGTTCTTC. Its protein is CSARALQVGEFF.

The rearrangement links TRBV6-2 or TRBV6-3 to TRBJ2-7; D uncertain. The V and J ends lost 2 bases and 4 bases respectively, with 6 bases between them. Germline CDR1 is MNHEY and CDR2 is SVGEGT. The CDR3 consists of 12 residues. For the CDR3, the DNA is TGTGCCAGCAGTTACATGGGTTACGAGCAGTACTTC. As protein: CASSYMGYEQYF.

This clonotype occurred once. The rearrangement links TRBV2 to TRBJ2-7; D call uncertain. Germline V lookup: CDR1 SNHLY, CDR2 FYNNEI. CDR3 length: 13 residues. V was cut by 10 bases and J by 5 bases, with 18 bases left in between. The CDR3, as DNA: TGTGCCACCAACCGGCCCCTGGAAGACGAGCAGTACTTC. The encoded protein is CATNRPLEDEQYF.

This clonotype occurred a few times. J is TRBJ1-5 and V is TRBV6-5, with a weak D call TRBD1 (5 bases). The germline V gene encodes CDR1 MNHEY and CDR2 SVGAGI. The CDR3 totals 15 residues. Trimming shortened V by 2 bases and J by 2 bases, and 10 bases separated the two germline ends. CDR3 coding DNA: TGTGCCAGCAGTTACCGTCGGGGCGGCAATCAGCCCCAGCATTTT. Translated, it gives CASSYRRGGNQPQHF.

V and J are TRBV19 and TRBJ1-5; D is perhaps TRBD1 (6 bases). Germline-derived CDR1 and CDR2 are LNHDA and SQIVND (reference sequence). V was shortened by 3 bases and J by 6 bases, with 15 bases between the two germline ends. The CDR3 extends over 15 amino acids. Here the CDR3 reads CASSITGPPGQPQHF. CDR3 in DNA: TGTGCCAGTAGTATTACAGGGCCCCCCGGTCAGCCCCAGCATTTT.

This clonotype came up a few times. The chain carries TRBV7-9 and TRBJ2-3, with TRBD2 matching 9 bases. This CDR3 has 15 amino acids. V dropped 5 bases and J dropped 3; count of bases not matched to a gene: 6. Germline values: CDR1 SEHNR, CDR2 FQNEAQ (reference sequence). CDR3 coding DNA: TGTGCCAGCAGCCTCAGGACTAGCGAGACAGATACGCAGTATTTT. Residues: CASSLRTSETDTQYF.

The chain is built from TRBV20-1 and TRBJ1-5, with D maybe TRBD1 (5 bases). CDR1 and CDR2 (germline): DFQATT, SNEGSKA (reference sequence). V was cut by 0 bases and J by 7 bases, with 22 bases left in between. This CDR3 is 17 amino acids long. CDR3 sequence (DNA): TGCAGTGCTAGAGATTCGCGGGGAGGCAGGGTGAAACAGCCCCAGCATTTT. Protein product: CSARDSRGGRVKQPQHF.